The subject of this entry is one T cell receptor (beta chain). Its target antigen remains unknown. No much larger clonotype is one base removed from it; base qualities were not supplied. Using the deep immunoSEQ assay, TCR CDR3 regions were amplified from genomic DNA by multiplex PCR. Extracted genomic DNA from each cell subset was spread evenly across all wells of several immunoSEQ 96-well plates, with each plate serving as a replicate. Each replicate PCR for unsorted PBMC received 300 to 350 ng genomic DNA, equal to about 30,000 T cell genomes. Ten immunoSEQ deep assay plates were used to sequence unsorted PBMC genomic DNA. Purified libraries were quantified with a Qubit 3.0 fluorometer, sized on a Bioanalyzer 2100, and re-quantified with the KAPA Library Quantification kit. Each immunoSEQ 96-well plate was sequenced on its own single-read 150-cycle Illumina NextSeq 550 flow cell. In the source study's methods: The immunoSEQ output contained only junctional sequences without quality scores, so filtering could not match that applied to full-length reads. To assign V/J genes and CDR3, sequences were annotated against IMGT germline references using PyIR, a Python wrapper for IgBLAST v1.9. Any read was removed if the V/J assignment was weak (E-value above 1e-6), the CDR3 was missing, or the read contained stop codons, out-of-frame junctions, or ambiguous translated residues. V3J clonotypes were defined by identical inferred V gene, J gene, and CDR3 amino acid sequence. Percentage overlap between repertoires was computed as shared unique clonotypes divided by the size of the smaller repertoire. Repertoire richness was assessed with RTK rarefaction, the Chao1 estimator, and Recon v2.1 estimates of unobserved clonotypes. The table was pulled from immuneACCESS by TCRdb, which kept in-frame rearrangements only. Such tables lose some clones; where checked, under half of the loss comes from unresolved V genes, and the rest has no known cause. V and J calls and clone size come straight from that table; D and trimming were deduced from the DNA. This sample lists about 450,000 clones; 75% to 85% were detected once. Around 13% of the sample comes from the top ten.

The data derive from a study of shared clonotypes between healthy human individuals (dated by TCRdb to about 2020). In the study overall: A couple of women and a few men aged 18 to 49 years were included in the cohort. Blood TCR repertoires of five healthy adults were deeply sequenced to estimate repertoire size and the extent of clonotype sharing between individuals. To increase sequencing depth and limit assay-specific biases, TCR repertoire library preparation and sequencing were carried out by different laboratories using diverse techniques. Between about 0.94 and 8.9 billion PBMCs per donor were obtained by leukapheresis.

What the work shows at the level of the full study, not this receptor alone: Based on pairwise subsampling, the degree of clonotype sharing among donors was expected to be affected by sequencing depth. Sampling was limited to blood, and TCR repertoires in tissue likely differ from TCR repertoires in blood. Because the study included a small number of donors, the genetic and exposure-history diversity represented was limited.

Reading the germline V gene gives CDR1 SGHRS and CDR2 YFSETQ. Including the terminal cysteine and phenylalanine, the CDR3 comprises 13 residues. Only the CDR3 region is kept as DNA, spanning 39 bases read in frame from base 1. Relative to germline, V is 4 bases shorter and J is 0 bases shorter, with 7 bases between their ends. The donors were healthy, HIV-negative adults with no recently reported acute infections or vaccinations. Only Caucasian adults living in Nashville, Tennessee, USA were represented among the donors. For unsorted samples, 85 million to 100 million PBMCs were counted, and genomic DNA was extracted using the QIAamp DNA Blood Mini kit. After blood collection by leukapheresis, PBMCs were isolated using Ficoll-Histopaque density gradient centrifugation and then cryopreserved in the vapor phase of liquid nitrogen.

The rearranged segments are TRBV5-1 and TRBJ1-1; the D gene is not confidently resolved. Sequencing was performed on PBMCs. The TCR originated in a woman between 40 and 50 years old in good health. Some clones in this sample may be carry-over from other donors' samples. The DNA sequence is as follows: TGCGCCAGCAGCAGGGAAATGAACACTGAAGCTTTCTTT. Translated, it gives CASSREMNTEAFF.